This is a list of T cell receptor beta chains from one sample in a study of CD39 and CD103 CD8 tumor-infiltrating T cells. Clones were read by immunoSEQ multiplex PCR, and TCRdb kept only the in-frame ones, dropping some. This table has roughly 15,000 clones, 90% to 95% appearing once. Sequenced sample: CD8+ T cells sorted from blood. The receptors stem from a human donor with head and neck squamous cell carcinoma. Both conserved end residues are part of each CDR3. A D gene is named only where the DNA matches it firmly. Clone size appears in some rows only: once, few, many, or a class for an expanded clone.

V	size	J	D	CDR3	DNA
TRBV11-1	NA	TRBJ2-3	NA	CASSSIPTDTQYF	TGTGCCAGCAGCTCCATTCCCACAGATACGCAGTATTTT
TRBV13	NA	TRBJ2-2	NA	CASSPETNTGELFF	TGTGCCAGCAGCCCCGAAACGAACACCGGGGAGCTGTTTTTT
TRBV7-9	NA	TRBJ2-3	TRBD2	CASSLSLAGGSTDTQYF	TGTGCCAGCAGCTTATCGCTAGCGGGGGGCTCCACAGATACGCAGTATTTT
TRBV6-1	NA	TRBJ2-7	NA	CASNPGLPYEQYF	TGTGCCAGCAATCCAGGGTTACCCTACGAGCAGTACTTC
TRBV6-5	NA	TRBJ1-1	NA	CASSKARNTEAFF	TGTGCCAGCAGTAAAGCACGGAACACTGAAGCTTTCTTT
TRBV29-1	NA	TRBJ2-3	TRBD2	CSVGPGLRGSDTQYF	TGCAGCGTGGGCCCCGGTTTGCGGGGGTCAGATACGCAGTATTTT
TRBV6-1	NA	TRBJ2-5	NA	CASSEKRATLGETQYF	TGTGCCAGCAGTGAAAAACGGGCTACGTTGGGGGAGACCCAGTACTTC
TRBV4-1	NA	TRBJ2-7	NA	CASSQDGGLIFYEQYF	TGCGCCAGCAGCCAAGATGGGGGACTGATTTTCTACGAGCAGTACTTC
TRBV5-4	NA	TRBJ2-1	TRBD2	CASSWIGGSPDEQFF	TGTGCCAGCAGCTGGATAGGCGGGAGCCCCGATGAGCAGTTCTTC
TRBV19	NA	TRBJ2-5	TRBD1	CASSMDRGSQETQYF	TGTGCCAGTAGTATGGACAGGGGATCTCAAGAGACCCAGTACTTC
TRBV27	NA	TRBJ1-5	NA	CASRMGNQPQHF	TGTGCCAGCAGGATGGGCAATCAGCCCCAGCATTTT
TRBV29-1	NA	TRBJ2-1	NA	CSVEGGVLRADEQFF	TGCAGCGTTGAAGGGGGGGTACTTAGGGCGGATGAGCAGTTCTTC
TRBV28	NA	TRBJ2-2	NA	CASSLLKYTGELFF	TGTGCCAGCAGTTTACTGAAATACACCGGGGAGCTGTTTTTT
TRBV5-6	NA	TRBJ1-5	NA	CASSLRHSPNQPQHF	TGTGCCAGCAGCTTGCGGCATTCCCCCAATCAGCCCCAGCATTTT
TRBV9	NA	TRBJ2-1	TRBD2	CASSLSGGSYNEQFF	TGTGCCAGCAGCCTAAGCGGGGGATCCTACAATGAGCAGTTCTTC
TRBV7-9	NA	TRBJ2-2	NA	CASSLAVGTNTGELFF	TGTGCCAGCAGCTTAGCCGTAGGGACGAACACCGGGGAGCTGTTTTTT
TRBV4-1	NA	TRBJ2-4	NA	CASSQRQVLAKNIQYF	TGCGCCAGCAGCCAACGACAGGTTCTAGCCAAAAACATTCAGTACTTC
TRBV27	NA	TRBJ2-3	TRBD2	CASSLRLAGLTDTQYF	TGTGCCAGCAGTCTAAGACTAGCGGGTCTCACAGATACGCAGTATTTT
TRBV27	once	TRBJ2-7	NA	CASRGLSYEQYF	TGTGCCAGCAGGGGGCTTTCCTACGAGCAGTACTTC
TRBV7-9	NA	TRBJ2-2	NA	CASSSDRFSNTGELFF	TGTGCCAGCAGCTCAGACAGGTTTTCGAACACCGGGGAGCTGTTTTTT
TRBV6-1	NA	TRBJ1-3	TRBD1	CASSAPGQGNTIYF	TGTGCCAGCAGTGCCCCGGGACAGGGAAACACCATATATTTT
TRBV4-1	NA	TRBJ2-7	NA	CASSQDVAAAYEQYF	TGCGCCAGCAGCCAAGATGTAGCGGCCGCCTACGAGCAGTACTTC
TRBV6-1	NA	TRBJ2-3	TRBD1	CASSEQGQGRRTDTQYF	TGTGCCAGCAGTGAGCAGGGACAGGGACGACGCACAGATACGCAGTATTTT
TRBV6-1	NA	TRBJ2-1	NA	CASSETPVSTWAYNEQFF	TGTGCCAGCAGTGAAACCCCGGTCTCCACGTGGGCCTACAATGAGCAGTTCTTC
TRBV5-1	NA	TRBJ2-1	TRBD1	CASSLTGQSSYNEQFF	TGCGCCAGCAGCTTAACGGGACAGAGCTCCTACAATGAGCAGTTCTTC
TRBV5-1	NA	TRBJ2-7	TRBD1	CASSLGFGTATYEQYF	TGCGCCAGCAGCTTGGGGTTCGGGACAGCTACCTACGAGCAGTACTTC
TRBV12-5	NA	TRBJ1-2	NA	CASGLGRTVNYGYTF	TGTGCTAGTGGTTTGGGCCGGACGGTTAACTATGGCTACACCTTC
TRBV7-6	NA	TRBJ1-1	NA	CASSDPGFSNTEAFF	TGTGCCAGCAGCGATCCCGGCTTTTCGAACACTGAAGCTTTCTTT
TRBV9	NA	TRBJ2-7	NA	CASSPWGTNYEQYF	TGTGCCAGCAGCCCCTGGGGGACGAACTACGAGCAGTACTTC
TRBV27	NA	TRBJ2-7	NA	CASSYGSYYEQYF	TGTGCCAGCAGCTACGGGAGTTACTACGAGCAGTACTTC
TRBV4-1	NA	TRBJ2-3	TRBD1	CASSLSGTGVDTQYF	TGCGCCAGCAGCCTTTCCGGGACAGGGGTAGATACGCAGTATTTT
TRBV6-1	NA	TRBJ1-1	NA	CASSEGVGLQLEAFF	TGTGCCAGCAGTGAAGGTGTGGGATTACAGCTTGAAGCTTTCTTT
TRBV15	NA	TRBJ2-5	NA	CATSTGFQETQYF	TGTGCCACCAGCACGGGGTTCCAAGAGACCCAGTACTTC
TRBV5-8	NA	TRBJ1-5	NA	CASSPTVNQPQHF	TGTGCCAGCAGCCCGACCGTTAATCAGCCCCAGCATTTT
TRBV15	NA	TRBJ1-5	NA	CATSRDRQGPPQHF	TGTGCCACCAGCAGAGATAGGCAGGGTCCGCCCCAGCATTTT
TRBV25-1	NA	TRBJ2-3	TRBD2	CASSDRGDTDTQYF	TGTGCCAGCAGTGATCGGGGGGACACAGATACGCAGTATTTT
TRBV27	NA	TRBJ2-7	NA	CASSPDPVREQYF	TGTGCCAGCAGCCCCGACCCCGTCCGGGAGCAGTACTTC
TRBV6-5	NA	TRBJ2-1	NA	CASSYGHLDEQFF	TGTGCCAGCAGTTACGGCCACCTGGATGAGCAGTTCTTC
TRBV2	NA	TRBJ1-2	TRBD1	CASSVLRDRGHGYTF	TGTGCCAGCAGCGTCCTCCGGGACAGGGGGCATGGCTACACCTTC
TRBV9	NA	TRBJ1-5	NA	CASSEQGSSNQPQHF	TGTGCCAGCAGCGAGCAGGGTTCGAGCAATCAGCCCCAGCATTTT
TRBV19	NA	TRBJ1-2	NA	CASSISGRDYGYTF	TGTGCCAGTAGTATTTCGGGCAGAGACTATGGCTACACCTTC
TRBV5-5	NA	TRBJ1-1	NA	CASSLVSGGPAFF	TGTGCCAGCAGCTTGGTCAGCGGTGGACCAGCTTTCTTT
TRBV6-6	NA	TRBJ1-2	TRBD1	CASRYLRGQGAQGYTF	TGTGCCAGCAGATACCTCCGAGGACAGGGGGCGCAAGGCTACACCTTC
TRBV4-1	NA	TRBJ2-1	TRBD2	CASSPGGGAYNEQFF	TGCGCCAGCAGCCCAGGCGGGGGGGCCTACAATGAGCAGTTCTTC
TRBV28	NA	TRBJ2-2	NA	CASSPGEDWTGELFF	TGTGCCAGCAGTCCGGGGGAGGATTGGACCGGGGAGCTGTTTTTT
TRBV7-9	once	TRBJ2-3	NA	CASRPGTGGSTDTQYF	TGTGCCAGCCGCCCGGGGACTGGTGGTTCCACAGATACGCAGTATTTT
TRBV4-1	NA	TRBJ1-5	NA	CASSPGLGGQPQHF	TGCGCCAGCAGCCCGGGACTTGGGGGCCAGCCCCAGCATTTT
TRBV25-1	NA	TRBJ2-2	TRBD1	CASPVTGGWTGELFF	TGTGCCAGCCCCGTTACAGGGGGGTGGACCGGGGAGCTGTTTTTT
TRBV10-1	once	TRBJ2-2	NA	CASSDLPSRGELFF	TGCGCCAGCAGTGACCTACCTAGTCGCGGGGAGCTGTTTTTT
TRBV4-1	NA	TRBJ2-1	NA	CASSQAQLGGEQFF	TGCGCCAGCAGCCAGGCGCAACTGGGTGGTGAGCAGTTCTTC